The text below deals with one TCR beta chain. The sample originates from a study of glioma-infiltrating T cells after dendritic cell vaccination. Between the trimmed V and J ends, which lost 8 bases and 4 bases, there was a span of 9 bases. Germline V gives CDR1 SEHNR, CDR2 FQNEAQ (reference sequence). The CDR3 contains 12 residues. Regarding time point: after dendritic cell vaccination, including at tumor progression/relapse. Sequencing used immunoSEQ multiplex PCR; TCRdb keeps in-frame clones, though not all of them. The table lists over 90,000 clones, 65% to 85% of them singletons. The V call is TRBV7-9, the J call TRBJ1-3; tentatively, D is TRBD1 (5 bases). Sample: blood, taken after dendritic cell vaccination. The source of this sequence is a human donor with glioblastoma. The CDR3: CASGAPGNTIYF. CDR3 in DNA: TGTGCCAGCGGGGCTCCCGGAAACACCATATATTTT. Drawing the rest from reference TRBV7-9 and TRBJ1-3, the complete variable domain is DTGVSQNPRHKITKRGQNVTFRCDPISEHNRLYWYRQTLGQGPEFLTYFQNEAQLEKSRLLSDRFSAERPKGSFSTLEIQRTEQGDSAMYLCASGAPGNTIYFGEGSWLTVV.